One and the same sample provided the 8 T cell receptor beta chains below, sequenced in a study of blood T cell repertoires in COVID-19. The protocol was immunoSEQ multiplex PCR, while the TCRdb copy is restricted to in-frame clones and leaves out a portion. The sample shows roughly 360,000 clones, approximately 88% of them seen only once. Sequenced: PBMCs or T cells enriched from blood (not recorded which). The receptors here all came from a woman aged 25 to 45 with acute COVID-19.

For this clone: Germline is not matched at one junction end, which may reflect a read error. The chain combines TRBV19 with TRBJ1-2, with 8 bases lining up with TRBD1. The V gene's germline CDR1 is LNHDA and CDR2 SQIVND (reference sequence). This CDR3 has 16 amino acids. This CDR3 is CASSILPGQENYGYIF. CDR3 DNA: TGTGCCAGTAGTATCCTTCCGGGACAGGAGAACTATGGCTACATCTTC.

This rearrangement joins TRBV5-1 to TRBJ2-2; 10 bases line up with TRBD2. Germline CDR1 SGHRS, CDR2 YFSETQ. Unmatched junction bases numbered 15, after V lost 7 bases and J lost 0 bases. The CDR3 is 19 residues long. In DNA form, the CDR3 reads TGCGCCAGCCACTCATTAGCGGGGGGCCTACCCGCGAACACCGGGGAGCTGTTTTTT. This encodes CASHSLAGGLPANTGELFF.

The chain uses TRBV6-5 and TRBJ2-7, with 9 bases aligning to TRBD1. Germline V CDR1 and CDR2: MNHEY, SVGAGI. The CDR3 has 14 amino acids. J was trimmed by 5 bases and V by 5 bases; bases with no gene match: 7. The CDR3 spells CASSPGTGIHEQYF. The CDR3 nucleotides read TGTGCCAGCAGTCCCGGGACAGGGATCCACGAGCAGTACTTC.

The chain uses TRBV4-3 and TRBJ2-3, with D perhaps matching TRBD2 (7 bases). Germline lookup yields CDR1 LGHNA and CDR2 YSLEER. Trimming took off 4 bases at V and 4 bases at J, with 15 bases between the two ends. The CDR3 runs to 15 residues. CDR3 nucleotides: TGCGCCAGCAGCCTCTCGGGGGGCCAAGCAGATACGCAGTATTTT. This translates into CASSLSGGQADTQYF.

The chain joins TRBV12-3 or TRBV12-4 to TRBJ2-1; the D is unclear. The ends were cut back, 7 bases at V and 12 bases at J, with 13 bases in the middle. The CDR3 totals 11 residues. The CDR3 sequence is CASTNQVGQFF. The CDR3 coding sequence is TGTGCCAGCACGAACCAGGTCGGGCAGTTCTTC.

The V gene is TRBV3-1 (or the pseudogene TRBV3-2), the J gene TRBJ1-1, with no clear D. V dropped 4 bases and J dropped 0 bases, with 6 bases sitting between them. CDR1 and CDR2 from the germline V gene are LGHDT and YNNKEL (reference sequence). The CDR3 runs to 13 residues. Here the CDR3 DNA reads TGTGCCAGCAGCCTTGGCATGAACACTGAAGCTTTCTTT. Amino acids: CASSLGMNTEAFF.

The chain joins TRBV30 to TRBJ1-5; 8 bases are a match to TRBD1. CDR1 and CDR2 (germline): GTSNPN, SVGIG (reference sequence). The CDR3 extends over 16 amino acids. The junction had 12 bases not matched to a gene; V was cut back by 4 bases and J by 4 bases. CDR3 sequence (DNA): TGTGCCTGGAACGGTTTCGGGACAGGACTAAATCAGCCCCAGCATTTT. It translates to CAWNGFGTGLNQPQHF.

V usage is TRBV10-2 and J usage is TRBJ2-2; 14 bases fit TRBD2. The CDR3 has 18 residues. The junction had 12 bases not matched to a gene; V was cut back by 8 bases and J by 4 bases. The germline CDR1 and CDR2 sequences are WSHSY and SAAADI. CDR3 nucleotide sequence: TGCGCCAGCCTCATTAGACTAGCGGGGGGGCCAGGCACCGGGGAGCTGTTTTTT. Translated: CASLIRLAGGPGTGELFF.